This T cell receptor (beta chain) was sequenced in a study of blood T cell repertoires in COVID-19. A case of COVID-19 had been met by exposed participants within 2 weeks before study entry. Sequencing used immunoSEQ multiplex PCR; TCRdb keeps in-frame clones, though not all of them. The sample carries around 320,000 clones, 90% recorded once. Trimming removed 6 bases from V and 6 bases from J, with 18 bases in between. This CDR3 is built from 14 residues. Looked up from germline, CDR1 is SEHNR and CDR2 is FQNEAQ (reference sequence). The chain carries TRBV7-9 and TRBJ2-7, with D unresolved. The sample was PBMCs or T cells enriched from blood (not recorded which). This clonotype originated in a woman in her 30s who had been exposed to COVID-19. The CDR3 spells CASSHGSGSGEQYF. CDR3 bases: TGTGCCAGCAGTCACGGGTCCGGGTCCGGCGAGCAGTACTTC.